What follows is one T cell receptor (beta chain) and its context. This sample was taken from a study of blood T cells in healthy people across ages. For the second PCR, which ran for about 7 to 11 cycles, a sample-barcoded 5' primer and a J-beta primer mix were used. TCRdb recomputed calls from the 5' RACE reads with MiXCR, one row per CDR3 protein. The sample holds about 280,000 distinct CDR3 sequences, roughly 29% seen once. Trimming left V 5 bases short and J 0 bases short, with 16 bases between. The CDR3 length is 16 residues. Germline CDR1 MNHNY, CDR2 SVGAGI (reference sequence). The chain is built from TRBV6-6 and TRBJ1-2; D ambiguous. The sequence derives from a woman in her 70s in good health. Sequenced input: blood. The CDR3 coding sequence is TGTGCCAGCAGTCTAACACCGGACGGCACTAACTATGGCTACACCTTC. Amino acids: CASSLTPDGTNYGYTF.